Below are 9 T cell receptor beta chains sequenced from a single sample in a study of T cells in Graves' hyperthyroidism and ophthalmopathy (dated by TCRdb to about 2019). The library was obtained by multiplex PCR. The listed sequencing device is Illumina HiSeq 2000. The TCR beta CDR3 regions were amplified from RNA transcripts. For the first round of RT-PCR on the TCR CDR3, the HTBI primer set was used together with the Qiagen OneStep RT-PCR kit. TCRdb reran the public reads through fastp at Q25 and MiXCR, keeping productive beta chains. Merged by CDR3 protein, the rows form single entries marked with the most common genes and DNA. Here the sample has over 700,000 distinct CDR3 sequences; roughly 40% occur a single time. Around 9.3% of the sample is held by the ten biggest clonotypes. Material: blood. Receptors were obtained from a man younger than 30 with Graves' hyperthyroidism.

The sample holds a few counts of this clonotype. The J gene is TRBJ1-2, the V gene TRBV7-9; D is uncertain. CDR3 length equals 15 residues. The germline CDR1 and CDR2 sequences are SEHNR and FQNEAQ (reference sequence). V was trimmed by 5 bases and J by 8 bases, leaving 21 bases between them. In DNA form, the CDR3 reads TGTGCCAGCAGCCATCTAGCCGAGTCCCGTGGGGGCTACACCTTC. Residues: CASSHLAESRGGYTF.

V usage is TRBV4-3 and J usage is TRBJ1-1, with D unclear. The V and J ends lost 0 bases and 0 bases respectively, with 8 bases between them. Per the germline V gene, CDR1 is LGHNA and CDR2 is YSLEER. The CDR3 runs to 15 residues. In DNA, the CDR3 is TGCGCCAGCAGCCAAGAGGTGCTCATGAACACTGAAGCTTTCTTT. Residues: CASSQEVLMNTEAFF.

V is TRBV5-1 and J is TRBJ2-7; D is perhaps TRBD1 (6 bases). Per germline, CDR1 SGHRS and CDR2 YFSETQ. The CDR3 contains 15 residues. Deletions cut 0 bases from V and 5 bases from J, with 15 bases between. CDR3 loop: CASSLDGRGVDEQYF. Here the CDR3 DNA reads TGCGCCAGCAGCTTGGATGGCAGGGGCGTAGACGAGCAGTACTTC.

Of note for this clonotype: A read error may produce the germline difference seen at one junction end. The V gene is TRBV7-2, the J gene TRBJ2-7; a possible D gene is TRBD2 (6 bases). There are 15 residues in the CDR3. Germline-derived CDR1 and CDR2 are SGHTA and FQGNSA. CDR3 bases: TGTGTCAGCAGCTTAGGGGCGGGGCTGTCCTACGAGCAGTACTTC. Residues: CVSSLGAGLSYEQYF.

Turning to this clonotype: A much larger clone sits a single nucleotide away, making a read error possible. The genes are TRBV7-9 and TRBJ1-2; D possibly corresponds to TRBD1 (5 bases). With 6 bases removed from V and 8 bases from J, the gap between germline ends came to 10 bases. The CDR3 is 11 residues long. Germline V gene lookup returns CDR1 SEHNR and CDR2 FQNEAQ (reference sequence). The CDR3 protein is CASRRRDGYTF. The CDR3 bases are TGTGCCAGCAGAAGGAGGGACGGCTACACCTTC.

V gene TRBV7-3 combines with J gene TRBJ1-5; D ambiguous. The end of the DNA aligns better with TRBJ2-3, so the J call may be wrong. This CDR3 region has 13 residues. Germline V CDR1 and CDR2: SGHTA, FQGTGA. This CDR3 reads CASSASQEDTQYF. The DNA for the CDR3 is TGTGCCAGCAGCGCGTCCCAGGAAGATACGCAGTATTTT.

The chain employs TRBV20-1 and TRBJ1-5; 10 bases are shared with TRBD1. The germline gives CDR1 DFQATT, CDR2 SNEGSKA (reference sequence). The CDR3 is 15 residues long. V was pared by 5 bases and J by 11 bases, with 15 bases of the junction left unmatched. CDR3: CSAGRRQGAGETQHF. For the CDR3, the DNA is TGCAGTGCTGGTCGCCGACAGGGGGCAGGGGAGACCCAGCATTTT.

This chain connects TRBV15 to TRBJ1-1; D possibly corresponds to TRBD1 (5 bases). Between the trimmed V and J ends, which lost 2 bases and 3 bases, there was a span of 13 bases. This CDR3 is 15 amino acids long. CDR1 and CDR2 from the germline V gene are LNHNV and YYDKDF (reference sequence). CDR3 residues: CATSRPTTVHTEAFF. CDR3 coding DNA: TGTGCCACCAGCAGACCAACGACAGTCCACACTGAAGCTTTCTTT.

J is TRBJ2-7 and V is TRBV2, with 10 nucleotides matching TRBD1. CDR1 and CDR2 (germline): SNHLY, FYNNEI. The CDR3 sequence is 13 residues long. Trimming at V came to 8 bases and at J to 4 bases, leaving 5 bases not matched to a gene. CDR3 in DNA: TGTGCCAGCGCGCGGACAGGGGGTTACGAGCAGTACTTC. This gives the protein CASARTGGYEQYF.